This T cell receptor beta chain originates from a study of blood T cell repertoires in COVID-19. Study overall: Samples of COVID-19 (acute and convalescent) were obtained from the United States, Italy and Spain. PBMCs, B-cell-depleted T cells, or T cells provided the cDNA or gDNA that made up the material.

The CDR3 is 16 amino acids. CDR1 and CDR2 (germline): SNHLY, FYNNEI. Trimming stripped 1 base from V and 4 bases from J, with 11 bases between. The repertoire was sequenced with immunoSEQ multiplex PCR; TCRdb's copy has only in-frame clones and lacks some. The profile covers some 73,000 clones, with 80% to 90% appearing a single time and approximately 5.8% taken by the ten largest. Seattle's cohort entered during active infection and was followed longitudinally. The sequenced sample was peripheral blood. This sequence joins TRBV2 and TRBJ1-6; tentative D call: TRBD1 (6 bases). The receptor's source is a man older than 75 with COVID-19, enrolled during active disease. The CDR3 loop is CASSEGSGAYNSPLHF. The CDR3, as DNA: TGTGCCAGCAGTGAAGGATCAGGGGCGTATAATTCACCCCTCCACTTT.